This T cell receptor (beta chain) was found in a study of T cells in localized non-small cell lung cancer. General study results and limits: Measurement of T cell clonality placed uninvolved adjacent lung highest, above the level in tumor. Researchers found a median about 53 of the top 100 tumor clones in adjacent lung.

On this clone: Antigen unknown.

The CDR3 runs 15 residues. Between the trimmed V and J ends, which lost 0 bases and 0 bases, there was a span of 8 bases. In germline, CDR1 is MNHGY, CDR2 SAAAGT. Assay used: immunoSEQ multiplex PCR; TCRdb lists only in-frame clones, some missing. Of about 610 clones in the sample, over 20% were seen once. The TCR was taken from a female donor at least 60 years old with stage I squamous cell lung carcinoma. The input for sequencing was lung tumor tissue, taken before any cancer treatment. V is TRBV6-8 and J is TRBJ1-1; weak D call: TRBD1 (5 bases). CDR3 sequence (DNA): TGTGCCAGCAGTTACTCGGGACGGTTGAACACTGAAGCTTTCTTT. Its translation is CASSYSGRLNTEAFF.